The clone carrying this T cell receptor beta chain was found many times. Documented time point: patch test 1, 2 weeks after DPC sensitization. Treatment in this sample: therapeutic diphenylcyclopropenone sensitization with weekly scalp DPC. TCRdb processed the RACE reads anew with MiXCR; each CDR3 protein has one entry. The table has approximately 77,000 distinct CDR3 sequences, about 8% seen once; the top ten hold about 1.6%. This entry belongs to a study of human T cells and chemical hapten exposure. About the study: Cases of alopecia areata, totalis or universalis occurred in a predominantly female patient group.

The V end lost 2 bases, the J end lost 4 bases, and 12 bases lay between the germline ends. The CDR3 consists of 13 residues. Germline CDR1 SQVTM, CDR2 ANQGSEA. The clonotype originates from a woman aged 25 to 39 with alopecia areata. Some clones in this sample may be carry-over from other donors' samples. Sequencing used whole blood, obtained in connection with sensitization to the hapten diphenylcyclopropenone (DPC). V usage is TRBV29-1 and J usage is TRBJ2-7; D may be TRBD2 (5 bases). In nucleotides, the CDR3 is TGCAGCGTTGAATTCGAGGGTGCGTACGAGCAGTACTTC. It specifies CSVEFEGAYEQYF.